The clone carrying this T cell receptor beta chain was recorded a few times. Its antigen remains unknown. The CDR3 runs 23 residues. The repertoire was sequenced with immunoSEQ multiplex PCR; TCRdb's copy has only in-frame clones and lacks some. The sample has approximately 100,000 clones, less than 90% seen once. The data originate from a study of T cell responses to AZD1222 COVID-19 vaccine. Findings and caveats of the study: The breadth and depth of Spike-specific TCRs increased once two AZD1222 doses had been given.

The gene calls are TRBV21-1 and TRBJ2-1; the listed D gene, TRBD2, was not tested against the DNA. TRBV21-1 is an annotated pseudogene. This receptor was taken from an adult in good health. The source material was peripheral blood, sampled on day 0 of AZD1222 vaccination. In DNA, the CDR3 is TGTGCCAGCAGCAAAGCGCTTATCACGCGGGGGGGACTAGTCCCCAGCTCCTACAATGAGCAGTTCTTC. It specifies CASSKALITRGGLVPSSYNEQFF.